Each of the 7 T cell receptor beta chains below was sequenced from the same sample in a study of human T cells and chemical hapten exposure. Stated time point: pre-sensitization, week 0. The sample's treatment: therapeutic diphenylcyclopropenone sensitization with weekly scalp DPC. TCRdb processed the RACE reads anew with MiXCR; each CDR3 protein has one entry. Here the sample spans 380,000 or so distinct CDR3 sequences, around 5.5% being singletons. Here the sequenced sample was whole blood, taken in connection with sensitization to the hapten diphenylcyclopropenone (DPC). The receptors come from a woman between 18 and 29 years old with alopecia areata. Some clones in this sample may be carry-over from other donors' samples.

There are many counts of this clonotype. V is TRBV13 and J is TRBJ2-3, with D uncertain. CDR1 is PRHDT, CDR2 FYEKMQ, per germline (reference sequence). Trimming took 5 bases from V and 5 from J, leaving 8 bases between them. The CDR3 loop spans 12 amino acids. Here the CDR3 reads CASSGVLDTQYF. The CDR3 DNA reads TGTGCCAGCAGCGGAGTCCTAGATACGCAGTATTTT.

This clonotype was seen only a few times. The junction does not match germline at one end; this may be a read error. The chain uses TRBV7-2 and TRBJ1-1; a weak D match, TRBD1 (6 bases). CDR1 is SGHTA and CDR2 is FQGNSA in the germline V gene. The CDR3 extends over 12 amino acids. The CDR3 reads CASSSRTGTQLF. The CDR3 DNA reads as TGTGCCAGCAGCTCGCGCACAGGGACCCAACTCTTT.

The chain carries TRBV19 and TRBJ2-7; perhaps TRBD2 as D (6 bases). The CDR3 has 15 residues. Germline V gives CDR1 LNHDA, CDR2 SQIVND (reference sequence). V was shortened by 9 bases and J by 7 bases, with 25 bases between the two germline ends. CDR3 in DNA: TGTGCCAGCCCTCGGGGACTCTCCATTTACTTTGAGCAGTACTTC. Translating it yields CASPRGLSIYFEQYF. Supplemented by reference TRBV19 and TRBJ2-7, the full variable domain reads DGGITQSPKYLFRKEGQNVTLSCEQNLNHDAMYWYRQDPGQGLRLIYYSQIVNDFQKGDIAEGYSVSREKKESFPLTVTSAQKNPTAFYLCASPRGLSIYFEQYFGPGTRLTVT.

The chain uses TRBV5-1 and TRBJ1-5; 10 bases are shared with TRBD1. The CDR3 runs to 16 residues. The ends lost 6 bases at V and 7 bases at J; junction bases unmatched: 13. The germline V gene has CDR1 SGHRS and CDR2 YFSETQ. CDR3 loop: CASMGRDRGLKQPQHF. The CDR3 DNA reads as TGCGCCAGCATGGGTCGAGACAGGGGGCTTAAGCAGCCCCAGCATTTT.

There are a few counts of this clonotype. The gene calls are TRBV10-3 and TRBJ2-7; D remains ambiguous. V was pared by 4 bases and J by 0 bases, with 7 bases between. The CDR3 is made up of 13 amino acids. CDR1 and CDR2 from the germline V gene are ENHRY and SYGVKD. This chain's CDR3 is CAISAGNSYEQYF. CDR3 nucleotide sequence: TGTGCCATCAGTGCGGGCAACTCCTACGAGCAGTACTTC.

This clonotype was counted many times. The rearrangement joins TRBV6-2 or TRBV6-3 to TRBJ1-2; D perhaps matches TRBD1 (6 bases). Trimming shortened V by 7 bases and J by 3 bases, and 18 bases separated the two germline ends. Germline-derived CDR1 and CDR2 are MNHEY and SVGEGT. The CDR3 sequence is 15 residues long. The CDR3 coding sequence is TGTGCCAGCACCGACCCAGCCGCAGGGGACTATGGCTACACCTTC. Its translation: CASTDPAAGDYGYTF.

The chain uses TRBV11-2 and TRBJ2-3, with D possibly TRBD2 on 5 matching bases. Trimming left V 5 bases short and J 5 bases short, with 17 bases between. The CDR3 runs to 15 residues. The germline V gene encodes CDR1 SGHAT and CDR2 FQNNGV. In DNA, the CDR3 is TGTGCCAGCAGCCCCCTTCTCGGGGTCGTAGATACGCAGTATTTT. It is translated as CASSPLLGVVDTQYF.